The next 25 T cell receptor beta chains were all read from a single sample in a study of blood T cell repertoires in COVID-19. The method was immunoSEQ multiplex PCR; TCRdb's version includes in-frame clones alone and lacks a portion of them. In the table there are tens of thousands of clones, approximately 85% of which are singletons. Sequencing was carried out using peripheral blood. All receptors come from a man older than 75 with acute or convalescent COVID-19.

The genes are TRBV14 and TRBJ1-1, with unresolved D. The germline V gene encodes CDR1 SGHDN and CDR2 FVKESK. Trimming left V 0 bases short and J 5 bases short, with 16 bases between. The CDR3 length is 16 residues. CDR3 DNA: TGTGCCAGCAGCCAAGATTGGGAGGGCTCCGGAACTGAAGCTTTCTTT. This translates into CASSQDWEGSGTEAFF.

The V and J genes are TRBV6-5 and TRBJ1-2; a possible D gene is TRBD1 (6 bases). V was clipped by 10 bases and J by 2 bases, with 17 bases between them. The length of the CDR3 is 14 residues. Germline loops: CDR1 MNHEY, CDR2 SVGAGI. DNA for the CDR3: TGTGCCATCCTAGTCAGGGGTGCCAACTATGGCTACACCTTC. Encoded protein: CAILVRGANYGYTF.

This clone was detected once. The chain couples TRBV4-2 to TRBJ2-1; 8 nucleotides line up with TRBD2. Trimming took 4 bases from V and 8 from J; bases not matched to a gene: 19. CDR1 LGHNA and CDR2 YNFKEQ come from the germline V gene. The CDR3 is 18 amino acids. The CDR3 bases are TGTGCCAGCAGCCCGCAGTCGGGAGGGCCCCACGACGATGATGAGCAGTTCTTC. Protein: CASSPQSGGPHDDDEQFF.

The genes are TRBV24-1 and TRBJ1-5; 8 positions match TRBD1. V shed 9 bases and J 5 bases; nucleotides not matched to a gene: 2. CDR3 length: 12 amino acids. Germline lookup yields CDR1 KGHDR and CDR2 SFDVKD. In DNA form, the CDR3 reads TGTGCCACCGACAGGGGTTATCAGCCCCAGCATTTT. Translation gives CATDRGYQPQHF.

The chain is built from TRBV25-1 and TRBJ2-3, with 12 bases lining up with TRBD2. CDR1 and CDR2 (germline): MGHDK, SYGVNS. Losses at the gene ends were 5 bases for V and 2 bases for J; bases not matched to a gene: 5. CDR3 length: 16 amino acids. Here the CDR3 reads CASSSGLAGLTDTQYF. The CDR3 coding sequence is TGTGCCAGCAGTTCAGGACTAGCGGGACTCACAGATACGCAGTATTTT.

The V gene is TRBV28, the J gene TRBJ2-2; D possibly corresponds to TRBD2 (6 bases). V was pared by 4 bases and J by 7 bases, with 19 bases between. Per germline, CDR1 MDHEN and CDR2 SYDVKM. The CDR3 contains 16 residues. In nucleotides, the CDR3 is TGTGCCAGCAGTTCGTCGACTATGCGGGAAGTCGGGGAGCTGTTTTTT. This codes for CASSSSTMREVGELFF.

The chain carries TRBV19 and TRBJ2-1; 15 positions match TRBD2. The V segment lost 5 bases and the J segment 8 bases; nucleotides outside the gene matches: 1. Germline values: CDR1 LNHDA, CDR2 SQIVND (reference sequence). The CDR3 contains 14 residues. The CDR3: CASSRTSGRDEQFF. For the CDR3, the DNA is TGTGCCAGTAGTCGGACTAGCGGGAGGGATGAGCAGTTCTTC.

The chain is built from TRBV7-2 and TRBJ1-1, with D unclear. V was clipped by 3 bases and J by 5 bases, with 13 bases between them. The germline V gene has CDR1 SGHTA and CDR2 FQGNSA. The CDR3 loop spans 14 amino acids. As DNA, the CDR3 is TGTGCCAGCAGCTTTGAGGGTTTCGGGACTGAAGCTTTCTTT. This gives the protein CASSFEGFGTEAFF.

The chain links TRBV27 to TRBJ2-5, with 10 bases that match TRBD1. The CDR3 extends over 15 amino acids. The V gene end was trimmed by 7 bases and the J gene end by 4 bases; junction bases not matched to a gene: 9. The germline V gene encodes CDR1 MNHEY and CDR2 SMNVEV (reference sequence). CDR3 region: CASNPTWTGGETQYF. CDR3 bases: TGTGCCAGCAATCCCACCTGGACAGGGGGAGAGACCCAGTACTTC.

The chain uses TRBV2 and TRBJ1-4; 8 nucleotides line up with TRBD1. The length of the CDR3 is 15 residues. CDR1 SNHLY and CDR2 FYNNEI come from the germline V gene. The junction had 4 bases not matched to a gene; V was cut back by 3 bases and J by 4 bases. CDR3 amino acids: CASSEGQASNEKLFF. The CDR3 coding sequence is TGTGCCAGCAGTGAGGGACAGGCGAGTAATGAAAAACTGTTTTTT.

This clone is a singleton in its sample. The CDR3 spells CASREGTVNPNYGYTF. The CDR3 coding sequence is TGTGCCAGCAGGGAGGGGACAGTCAACCCTAACTATGGCTACACCTTC. This chain uses TRBV28 with TRBJ1-2, with TRBD1 matching 7 bases. Germline V gives CDR1 MDHEN, CDR2 SYDVKM. V trimming: 6 bases; J trimming: 0 bases; junction bases outside the gene matches: 10. CDR3 size: 16 residues.

The chain is built from TRBV6-5 and TRBJ1-6; 7 bases fit TRBD1. CDR3 length: 14 residues. The ends lost 6 bases at V and 8 bases at J; junction bases unmatched: 7. Germline V gene data show CDR1 as MNHEY and CDR2 as SVGAGI. The DNA for the CDR3 is TGTGCCAGCAGAGCACAGGGGACCTATTCACCCCTCCACTTT. As protein: CASRAQGTYSPLHF.

The V and J genes are TRBV5-8 and TRBJ1-6, with TRBD1 matching over 9 bases. The V segment lost 3 bases and the J segment 8 bases; nucleotides outside the gene matches: 6. The CDR3 is 15 amino acids. Germline-derived CDR1 and CDR2 are SGHTS and YDEGEE. The CDR3 DNA sequence: TGTGCCAGCAGCTACCGGACAGGGGCGGATTCACCCCTCCACTTT. It is translated as CASSYRTGADSPLHF.

Only a few counts were recorded for this clone. This rearrangement joins TRBV28 to TRBJ2-1; D not resolved. Trimming left V 3 bases short and J 6 bases short, with 18 bases between. Germline CDR1 is MDHEN and CDR2 is SYDVKM. This CDR3 has 16 residues. CDR3 in amino acids: CASSFNHWSKVNEQFF. DNA of the CDR3: TGTGCCAGCAGTTTTAACCATTGGAGTAAGGTCAATGAGCAGTTCTTC.

This chain connects TRBV9 to TRBJ2-5; 10 bases are a match to TRBD2. Losses at the gene ends were 0 bases for V and 2 bases for J; bases not matched to a gene: 7. CDR3 size: 17 residues. Germline CDR1 reads SGDLS; CDR2 reads YYNGEE. CDR3 amino acids: CASSVAIAGGLQETQYF. The CDR3 coding sequence is TGTGCCAGCAGCGTAGCTATAGCGGGGGGACTACAAGAGACCCAGTACTTC. Full variable domain (remainder filled in from reference TRBV9 and TRBJ2-5): DSGVTQTPKHLITATGQRVTLRCSPRSGDLSVYWYQQSLDQGLQFLIQYYNGEERAKGNILERFSAQQFPDLHSELNLSSLELGDSALYFCASSVAIAGGLQETQYFGPGTRLLVL.

This chain links TRBV4-3 with TRBJ2-7; D might be TRBD1 (5 bases). The V gene lost 0 bases and the J gene lost 3 bases, with 12 bases spanning the gap. The CDR3 spans 15 residues. Germline V gene sequence: CDR1 LGHNA, CDR2 YSLEER. CDR3 sequence: CASSQEAKGLYEQYF. The CDR3 nucleotides are TGCGCCAGCAGCCAAGAAGCTAAGGGGCTCTACGAGCAGTACTTC.

V is TRBV19 and J is TRBJ1-3; possibly TRBD1 for D (5 bases). V was cut by 5 bases and J by 0 bases, with 17 bases left in between. This CDR3 contains 17 residues. The germline gives CDR1 LNHDA, CDR2 SQIVND (reference sequence). The CDR3 nucleotides are TGTGCCAGTAGTGGGGCCGGAGGGGTCTTCTCTGGAAACACCATATATTTT. This gives the protein CASSGAGGVFSGNTIYF.

This clone showed up just once. The rearrangement links TRBV28 to TRBJ1-2, with 7 bases lining up with TRBD1. V dropped 3 bases and J dropped 7; count of bases not matched to a gene: 5. CDR1 MDHEN and CDR2 SYDVKM come from the germline V gene. This CDR3 is built from 13 residues. The DNA of the CDR3 is TGTGCCAGCAGTTTTGAGGGGGCAGTTGGCTACACCTTC. Translating it yields CASSFEGAVGYTF.

The chain recombines TRBV4-2 with TRBJ2-3; 9 bases match TRBD2. This CDR3 comprises 17 residues. V lost 4 bases to trimming and J lost 2 bases; unmatched junction nucleotides: 10. Germline V gene data show CDR1 as LGHNA and CDR2 as YNFKEQ. CDR3 sequence: CASSRSSGTSITDTQYF. Written as DNA, the CDR3 is TGTGCCAGCAGCCGATCCTCCGGGACTAGCATCACAGATACGCAGTATTTT.

V gene TRBV5-1 combines with J gene TRBJ2-1, with D maybe TRBD2 (5 bases). CDR3 length: 12 residues. Trimming removed 5 bases from V and 8 bases from J, with 11 bases in between. CDR1 is SGHRS and CDR2 is YFSETQ in the germline V gene. The CDR3 DNA reads as TGCGCCAGCAGTCGGGATAGGGATGAGCAGTTCTTC. It encodes CASSRDRDEQFF.

This clone turned up a few times. The rearrangement joins TRBV12-3 or TRBV12-4 to TRBJ1-4; D gene ambiguous. This CDR3 region has 13 residues. V lost 2 bases and J 7 bases, leaving 8 bases between the germline ends. CDR3 sequence reads: CASSLLRAEKLFF. The CDR3, as DNA: TGTGCCAGCAGTTTACTTCGAGCTGAAAAACTGTTTTTT.

The rearrangement uses TRBV28 and TRBJ1-5; D remains unclear. The CDR3 has 12 residues. Trimming stripped 8 bases from V and 7 bases from J, with 12 bases between. In germline, CDR1 is MDHEN, CDR2 SYDVKM. The CDR3 nucleotides read TGTGCCAGCCTGAGGGTCGGGCAGCCCCAGCATTTT. Residues: CASLRVGQPQHF. The whole variable domain, remainder taken from reference TRBV28 and TRBJ1-5, is DVKVTQSSRYLVKRTGEKVFLECVQDMDHENMFWYRQDPGLGLRLIYFSYDVKMKEKGDIPEGYSVSREKKERFSLILESASTNQTSMYLCASLRVGQPQHFGDGTRLSIL.

V gene TRBV7-2 combines with J gene TRBJ2-7; 8 bases are a match to TRBD2. This CDR3 region has 15 residues. Unmatched junction bases numbered 8, after V lost 5 bases and J lost 2 bases. Germline V lookup: CDR1 SGHTA, CDR2 FQGNSA. DNA for the CDR3: TGTGCCAGCAGCCCCAGTGCCGGGGGGGCCTACGAGCAGTACTTC. It translates to CASSPSAGGAYEQYF. Combining the CDR3 with reference TRBV7-2 and TRBJ2-7 gives the whole variable domain GAGVSQSPSNKVTEKGKDVELRCDPISGHTALYWYRQSLGQGLEFLIYFQGNSAPDKSGLPSDRFSAERTGGSVSTLTIQRTQQEDSAVYLCASSPSAGGAYEQYFGPGTRLTVT.

The J gene is TRBJ2-5, the V gene TRBV12-5; TRBD2 agrees at 10 bases. Per germline, CDR1 LGHNT and CDR2 FRNRAP. This CDR3 has 15 residues. V was pared by 7 bases and J by 5 bases, with 10 bases of the junction left unmatched. The CDR3 here is CASARAGGPGETQYF. The CDR3, as DNA: TGTGCTAGTGCCAGAGCGGGAGGGCCTGGGGAGACCCAGTACTTC.

The genes are TRBV7-9 and TRBJ1-2, with D possibly TRBD1 on 6 matching bases. V lost 3 bases and J 8 bases, leaving 13 bases between the germline ends. This CDR3 region has 13 residues. Germline values: CDR1 SEHNR, CDR2 FQNEAQ (reference sequence). This chain's CDR3 is CASSLVGAWGYTF. The CDR3 nucleotides read TGTGCCAGCAGCTTGGTGGGGGCGTGGGGCTACACCTTC.